Sequencing of this T cell receptor (beta chain) was carried out in a study of shared clonotypes between healthy human individuals. About the research overall: The study used three CD4 naive, three CD4 memory, two CD8 naive and one CD8 memory plate per donor.

CDR3 size: 12 residues. Germline assignment: CDR1 LNHNV and CDR2 YYDKDF (reference sequence). V lost 3 bases and J 3 bases, leaving 5 bases between the germline ends. The naive CD8 subset, CD45RO-negative cells positively selected for CCR7, excluded terminally differentiated effector memory CD45RA+ cells. Points from the study as a whole: Non-shared clonotypes displayed generation probabilities falling below those of clonotypes present in all four donors. Researchers found naive subsets generally carried larger estimated richness than memory subsets. Clonotype sharing among the donors was expected to vary with sequencing depth.

Sequencing was performed with immunoSEQ multiplex PCR; in TCRdb, only in-frame clones are kept and a portion is missing. This table holds approximately 720,000 clones, just over 90% found once. This clone was observed once. Antigen unknown. Sequencing was carried out using naive CD8+ T cells sorted from blood. The gene calls are TRBV15 and TRBJ1-2, with D unclear. The clonotype originates from a man aged 25-45 years in good health. This CDR3 reads CATSSKDYGYTF. CDR3 nucleotide sequence: TGTGCCACCAGCAGTAAAGACTATGGCTACACCTTC.